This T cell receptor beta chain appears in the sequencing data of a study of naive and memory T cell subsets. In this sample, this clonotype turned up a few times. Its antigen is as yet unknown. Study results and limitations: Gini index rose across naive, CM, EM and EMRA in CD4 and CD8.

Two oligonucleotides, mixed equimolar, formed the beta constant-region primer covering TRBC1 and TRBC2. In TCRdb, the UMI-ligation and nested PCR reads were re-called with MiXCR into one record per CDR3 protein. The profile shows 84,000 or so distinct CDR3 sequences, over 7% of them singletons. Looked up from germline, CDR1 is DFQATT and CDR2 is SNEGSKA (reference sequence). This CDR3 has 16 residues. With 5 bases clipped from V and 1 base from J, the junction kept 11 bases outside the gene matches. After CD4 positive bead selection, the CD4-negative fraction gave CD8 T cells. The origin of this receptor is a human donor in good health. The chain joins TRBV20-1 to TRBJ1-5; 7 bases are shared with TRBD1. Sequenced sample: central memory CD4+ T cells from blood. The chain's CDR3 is CSAPRSGGTSNQPQHF. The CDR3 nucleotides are TGCAGTGCTCCCCGCTCAGGGGGTACGAGCAATCAGCCCCAGCATTTT.